These 30 T cell receptor beta chains share one sample of origin, sequenced in a study of blood T cell repertoires in COVID-19. Assay: immunoSEQ multiplex PCR; the TCRdb copy retains only in-frame clones and omits some. The sample records about 73,000 clones, approximately 92% being singletons. Sequences were obtained from peripheral blood. These TCRs come from a man older than 75 with acute or convalescent COVID-19.

The genes are TRBV9 and TRBJ2-1; 8 nucleotides match TRBD2. The CDR3 is 19 amino acids. The V gene end was trimmed by 4 bases and the J gene end by 1 base; junction bases not matched to a gene: 16. The V gene's germline CDR1 is SGDLS and CDR2 YYNGEE. CDR3 DNA sequence: TGTGCCAGCAGCCTCTCGACTAGCGTACAGTCCAGGTCCTACAATGAGCAGTTCTTC. Translating it yields CASSLSTSVQSRSYNEQFF.

The chain combines TRBV29-1 with TRBJ1-5; 11 nucleotides line up with TRBD1. The ends lost 6 bases at V and 8 bases at J; junction bases unmatched: 12. The CDR3 is made up of 15 amino acids. Germline loops: CDR1 SQVTM, CDR2 ANQGSEA. The CDR3 nucleotides are TGCAGCGTAACAACCGGGACAGGGGGTAAGGAGCCCCAGCATTTT. Translating it yields CSVTTGTGGKEPQHF.

The chain is built from TRBV7-9 and TRBJ2-7; D perhaps matches TRBD1 (6 bases). Germline loops: CDR1 SEHNR, CDR2 FQNEAQ (reference sequence). V shed 5 bases and J shed 4 bases, with 15 bases lying between them. The length of the CDR3 is 14 residues. DNA for the CDR3: TGTGCCAGCAGCCCACCAGGGGCGGTTTACGAGCAGTACTTC. Its translation is CASSPPGAVYEQYF. The full variable domain, with the rest looked up from reference TRBV7-9 and TRBJ2-7, is DTGVSQNPRHKITKRGQNVTFRCDPISEHNRLYWYRQTLGQGPEFLTYFQNEAQLEKSRLLSDRFSAERPKGSFSTLEIQRTEQGDSAMYLCASSPPGAVYEQYFGPGTRLTVT.

The gene calls are TRBV10-1 and TRBJ1-5, with 10 bases matching TRBD1. Germline CDR1 and CDR2: WNHNN and SYGVQD (reference sequence). The trim removed 2 bases at V and 7 bases at J, leaving 2 bases unmatched. The CDR3 has 14 amino acids. CDR3 DNA sequence: TGCGCCAGCAGTGAGGGGACAGGGGCCCAGCCCCAGCATTTT. It is translated as CASSEGTGAQPQHF.

The chain links TRBV9 to TRBJ2-1; maybe TRBD1 (6 bases). The CDR3 has 15 residues. V dropped 2 bases and J dropped 0 bases, with 9 bases sitting between them. The germline V gene has CDR1 SGDLS and CDR2 YYNGEE. The CDR3 DNA is TGTGCCAGCAGCGTGCAGGGGAGCTCCTACAATGAGCAGTTCTTC. It codes for CASSVQGSSYNEQFF.

The chain carries TRBV19 and TRBJ1-5, with a weak D call TRBD1 (5 bases). Deletions cut 1 base from V and 5 bases from J, with 6 bases between. Germline-derived CDR1 and CDR2 are LNHDA and SQIVND (reference sequence). This CDR3 spans 13 amino acids. CDR3 loop: CASSIVGDQPQHF. The CDR3, as DNA: TGTGCCAGTAGTATAGTAGGGGATCAGCCCCAGCATTTT.

V gene TRBV9 combines with J gene TRBJ2-1; 8 bases are shared with TRBD2. The J segment lost 2 bases and the V segment lost 3 bases, leaving 7 bases of the junction unmatched. Germline CDR1 SGDLS, CDR2 YYNGEE. CDR3 length: 16 amino acids. The CDR3 DNA follows: TGTGCCAGCAGCGCACATAGCGGGACTACCTACAATGAGCAGTTCTTC. It is translated as CASSAHSGTTYNEQFF.

This CDR3 is CASSYSIAGAGTQYF. DNA of the CDR3: TGTGCCAGCAGTTACTCGATAGCGGGAGCAGGGACCCAGTACTTC. This chain uses TRBV6-2 or TRBV6-3 with TRBJ2-5; 9 bases agree with TRBD2. V gave up 0 bases and J gave up 7 bases; unmatched junction bases: 6. The CDR3 spans 15 residues. Germline V gene lookup returns CDR1 MNHEY and CDR2 SVGEGT.

The gene calls are TRBV5-4 and TRBJ2-3; 7 bases are a match to TRBD1. V lost 4 bases and J lost 3; bases outside the gene matches: 11. This CDR3 contains 16 residues. CDR1 is SGHNT, CDR2 YYREEE, per germline (reference sequence). CDR3 loop: CASSADRTGPTDTQYF. CDR3 bases: TGTGCCAGCAGCGCGGACAGGACCGGACCTACAGATACGCAGTATTTT.

This sequence joins TRBV30 and TRBJ2-5, with 8 bases that match TRBD1. Germline loops: CDR1 GTSNPN, CDR2 SVGIG (reference sequence). The CDR3 contains 16 residues. V shed 7 bases, J shed 5 bases, and the junction held 18 bases outside the gene matches. The CDR3 DNA reads as TGTGCCTTGACTCTTCCAGGGGGCGCGGGTGATGAGACCCAGTACTTC. Protein: CALTLPGGAGDETQYF.

The chain uses TRBV6-6 and TRBJ2-7; 8 bases fit TRBD1. The CDR3 is made up of 15 amino acids. Trimming cost V 5 bases and J 3 bases; bases outside gene matches: 9. Per the germline V gene, CDR1 is MNHNY and CDR2 is SVGAGI (reference sequence). The CDR3 protein is CASSPPDRVGYEQYF. CDR3 sequence (DNA): TGTGCCAGCAGTCCTCCGGACAGGGTCGGCTACGAGCAGTACTTC.

This clone was observed a single time. The chain is built from TRBV5-6 and TRBJ1-5; 9 bases are a match to TRBD1. The CDR3 length is 14 residues. Losses at the gene ends were 6 bases for V and 4 bases for J; bases not matched to a gene: 5. CDR1 and CDR2 from the germline V gene are SGHDT and YYEEEE. The CDR3 region is CASTRGTGNQPQHF. The CDR3 bases are TGTGCCAGCACTCGAGGGACAGGGAATCAGCCCCAGCATTTT.

The chain links TRBV28 to TRBJ1-5; D might be TRBD1 (5 bases). V lost 6 bases and J lost 0, with 12 bases in between. The germline gives CDR1 MDHEN, CDR2 SYDVKM. This CDR3 spans 15 amino acids. The CDR3 loop reads CASSSSGGSNQPQHF. CDR3 nucleotides: TGTGCCAGCAGCTCTTCCGGGGGTAGCAATCAGCCCCAGCATTTT.

This clone was counted once. The V call is TRBV29-1, the J call TRBJ2-5; 8 bases agree with TRBD1. Trimming took 7 bases from V and 4 from J; bases not matched to a gene: 5. The CDR3 is made up of 12 amino acids. The germline gives CDR1 SQVTM, CDR2 ANQGSEA. The CDR3 nucleotides read TGCAGCGGTACAGGGGGAACAGAGACCCAGTACTTC. Translation: CSGTGGTETQYF.

The sample holds a few counts of this clone. This chain uses TRBV18 with TRBJ2-7; TRBD2 might be the D (6 bases). Deletions cut 4 bases from V and 0 bases from J, with 13 bases between. This CDR3 is built from 15 residues. Germline V gives CDR1 KGHSH, CDR2 LQKENI. The CDR3 is CASSRGTVSSYEQYF. Written as DNA, the CDR3 is TGTGCCAGCTCACGCGGGACGGTTAGCTCCTACGAGCAGTACTTC.

V is TRBV5-1 and J is TRBJ1-4, with D perhaps TRBD1 (6 bases). The CDR3 is made up of 15 amino acids. Germline CDR1 is SGHRS and CDR2 is YFSETQ. With 4 bases removed from V and 4 bases from J, the gap between germline ends came to 14 bases. DNA of the CDR3: TGCGCCAGCAGCCCCCAGGGGTCAAGTAATGAAAAACTGTTTTTT. Protein: CASSPQGSSNEKLFF.

This clone was observed a single time. The rearrangement uses TRBV6-6 and TRBJ2-2; 8 positions match TRBD2. V lost 6 bases to trimming and J lost 4 bases; unmatched junction nucleotides: 1. This CDR3 is built from 13 residues. CDR1 is MNHNY and CDR2 is SVGAGI in the germline V gene (reference sequence). CDR3 in DNA: TGTGCCAGCAGGACTAGCGCCACCGGGGAGCTGTTTTTT. It is translated as CASRTSATGELFF.

The rearrangement uses TRBV21-1 and TRBJ1-1; TRBD1 is the table's D call and was not checked against the DNA. TRBV21-1 is a listed pseudogene. This CDR3 has 15 amino acids. CDR3 in amino acids: CASTRGPGANTEAFF. In DNA form, the CDR3 reads TGTGCCAGCACTCGTGGCCCAGGGGCGAACACTGAAGCTTTCTTT.

This chain uses TRBV5-1 with TRBJ2-1; 8 nucleotides align to TRBD1. The V and J ends lost 2 bases and 6 bases, in that order; junction bases with no gene match: 7. Germline loops: CDR1 SGHRS, CDR2 YFSETQ. This CDR3 is 15 amino acids long. The DNA for the CDR3 is TGCGCCAGCAGCTTCGCGACAGGGGCTGTCAATGAGCAGTTCTTC. Amino acid sequence: CASSFATGAVNEQFF.

The chain employs TRBV6-1 and TRBJ1-1; D is perhaps TRBD1 (6 bases). The CDR3 extends over 13 amino acids. Between the trimmed V and J ends, which lost 6 bases and 4 bases, there was a span of 12 bases. Germline loops: CDR1 MNHNS, CDR2 SASEGT. The CDR3 here is CASSQQGPTEAFF. The CDR3 DNA reads as TGTGCCAGCAGCCAACAGGGCCCCACTGAAGCTTTCTTT.

CDR3 nucleotides: TGTGCCTGGAGTGACCGGGGGAGTGCTTTCTTT. Protein product: CAWSDRGSAFF. This chain connects TRBV30 to TRBJ1-1; a weak D match, TRBD1 (5 bases). The V and J ends lost 1 base and 11 bases respectively, with 11 bases between them. Germline CDR1 is GTSNPN and CDR2 is SVGIG (reference sequence). This CDR3 region has 11 residues.

The chain carries TRBV2 and TRBJ1-1; 7 bases fit TRBD1. The germline V gene encodes CDR1 SNHLY and CDR2 FYNNEI. V lost 7 bases to trimming and J lost 5 bases; unmatched junction nucleotides: 10. The CDR3 totals 14 residues. CDR3 DNA: TGTGCCAGCATTTTAGACAGGGCAACAACTGAAGCTTTCTTT. This encodes CASILDRATTEAFF.

The gene calls are TRBV7-2 and TRBJ1-4; D is unresolved. Trimming removed 1 base from V and 3 bases from J, with 9 bases in between. Germline CDR1 and CDR2: SGHTA and FQGNSA. The CDR3 consists of 15 residues. The CDR3, as DNA: TGTGCCAGCAGCTTAGTTTGGGCATCTAATGAAAAACTGTTTTTT. Protein sequence: CASSLVWASNEKLFF.

This clone was recorded only once. The rearrangement joins TRBV5-3 to TRBJ1-1; a possible D gene is TRBD1 (5 bases). TRBV5-3 has ORF status, its function being uncertain. The CDR3 is made up of 11 amino acids. DNA of the CDR3: TGTGCTCGGAGGGGGAACACTGAAGCTTTCTTT. Protein product: CARRGNTEAFF.

The V call is TRBV28, the J call TRBJ1-1; TRBD1 might be the D (5 bases). CDR3 length: 14 residues. V was cut by 5 bases and J by 1 base, with 11 bases left in between. The germline V gene encodes CDR1 MDHEN and CDR2 SYDVKM. The CDR3 DNA sequence: TGTGCCAGCAGTCCCTTGGGGGGGAACACTGAAGCTTTCTTT. This codes for CASSPLGGNTEAFF.

The rearrangement links TRBV24-1 to TRBJ2-2; D might be TRBD2 (5 bases). V dropped 4 bases and J dropped 4 bases, with 18 bases sitting between them. The CDR3 covers 17 residues. The germline CDR1 and CDR2 sequences are KGHDR and SFDVKD. The CDR3 nucleotides read TGTGCCACCAGTGACCCCTTCACGAGGGTTGGCACCGGGGAGCTGTTTTTT. Translation gives CATSDPFTRVGTGELFF.

V and J are TRBV7-3 and TRBJ2-3; TRBD1 agrees at 7 bases. Germline V lookup: CDR1 SGHTA, CDR2 FQGTGA. The CDR3 spans 15 residues. The V segment lost 5 bases and the J segment 6 bases; nucleotides outside the gene matches: 11. This CDR3 reads CASSTQGSVWDTQYF. As DNA, the CDR3 is TGTGCCAGCAGCACACAGGGGAGTGTGTGGGATACGCAGTATTTT. The entire variable domain, with the rest obtained from reference TRBV7-3 and TRBJ2-3, is as follows: GAGVSQTPSNKVTEKGKYVELRCDPISGHTALYWYRQSLGQGPEFLIYFQGTGAADDSGLPNDRFFAVRPEGSVSTLKIQRTERGDSAVYLCASSTQGSVWDTQYFGPGTRLTVL.

This chain uses TRBV6-5 with TRBJ2-5; 8 bases align to TRBD1. Per the germline V gene, CDR1 is MNHEY and CDR2 is SVGAGI. With V trimmed by 9 bases and J by 7 bases, 10 bases remained unmatched. This CDR3 region has 13 residues. This chain's CDR3 is CASHQGAVGTQYF. In DNA form, the CDR3 reads TGTGCCAGTCATCAGGGGGCTGTTGGGACCCAGTACTTC.

Concerning this clone itself: A junction end diverges from the germline sequence, so it may reflect a read error. This chain joins TRBV12-3 or TRBV12-4 and TRBJ1-1; D unresolved. The length of the CDR3 is 13 residues. CDR3 nucleotide sequence: TGTGTCAGCAGGATTGTTATGCGGGCTGAAGCTTTCTTT. Protein product: CVSRIVMRAEAFF.

This chain joins TRBV12-3 or TRBV12-4 and TRBJ1-1; D ambiguous. The CDR3 length is 13 residues. Trimming left V 3 bases short and J 2 bases short, with 7 bases between. The CDR3 sequence is CASSFSSNTEAFF. Written as DNA, the CDR3 is TGTGCCAGCAGTTTCAGTTCTAACACTGAAGCTTTCTTT.